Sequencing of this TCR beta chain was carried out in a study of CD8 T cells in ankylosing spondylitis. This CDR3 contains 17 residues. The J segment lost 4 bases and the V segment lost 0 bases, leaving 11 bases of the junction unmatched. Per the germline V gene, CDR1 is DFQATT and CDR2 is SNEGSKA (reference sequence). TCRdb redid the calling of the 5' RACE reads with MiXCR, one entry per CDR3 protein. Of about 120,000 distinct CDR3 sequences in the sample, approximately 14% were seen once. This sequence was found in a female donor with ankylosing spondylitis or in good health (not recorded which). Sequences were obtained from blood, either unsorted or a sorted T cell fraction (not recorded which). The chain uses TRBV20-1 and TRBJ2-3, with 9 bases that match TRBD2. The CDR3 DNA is TGCAGTGCTAGAGATCCCCTTAGCGGGAGTTCAGCAGATACGCAGTATTTT. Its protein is CSARDPLSGSSADTQYF.